The 30 T cell receptor beta chains reported below all come from one sample, sequenced in a study of T cell repertoires in cytomegalovirus infection. TCRdb redid the calling of the reads with MiXCR, one entry per CDR3 protein. The table lists some 320,000 distinct CDR3 sequences, almost 30% of them singletons. What these receptors recognize is not known. The material was cultured PBMCs, obtained from culture after CMV antigen stimulation. These receptors originate from a human donor in good health (CMV status not recorded). Some clones in this sample may be carry-over from other donors' samples.

Ten or more counts support this clonotype. The chain links TRBV7-6 to TRBJ2-7; TRBD1 might be the D (6 bases). Germline V gene data show CDR1 as SGHVS and CDR2 as FNYEAQ. V shed 0 bases and J shed 1 base, with 16 bases lying between them. The CDR3 extends over 17 amino acids. CDR3 amino acids: CASSLAQGNTISYEQYF. CDR3 nucleotide sequence: TGTGCCAGCAGCTTAGCGCAGGGGAACACAATTTCCTACGAGCAGTACTTC. Full variable domain (remainder filled in from reference TRBV7-6 and TRBJ2-7): GAGVSQSPRYKVTKRGQDVALRCDPISGHVSLYWYRQALGQGPEFLTYFNYEAQQDKSGLPNDRFSAERPEGSISTLTIQRTEQRDSAMYRCASSLAQGNTISYEQYFGPGTRLTVT.

The chain carries TRBV19 and TRBJ1-1; TRBD1 matches at 8 bases. This CDR3 has 14 residues. Germline CDR1 is LNHDA and CDR2 is SQIVND (reference sequence). V lost 5 bases, J lost 7 bases, and 9 bases stayed unmatched. In nucleotides, the CDR3 is TGTGCCAGTAGTCCAGGGGGCGCTCCCCATGAAGCTTTCTTT. It encodes CASSPGGAPHEAFF. The variable domain in full, with the rest retrieved from reference TRBV19 and TRBJ1-1, is DGGITQSPKYLFRKEGQNVTLSCEQNLNHDAMYWYRQDPGQGLRLIYYSQIVNDFQKGDIAEGYSVSREKKESFPLTVTSAQKNPTAFYLCASSPGGAPHEAFFGQGTRLTVV.

The V call is TRBV6-2 or TRBV6-3, the J call TRBJ2-7; a weak D match, TRBD1 (5 bases). CDR1 and CDR2 (germline): MNHEY, SVGEGT. Trimming cost V 4 bases and J 2 bases, with 12 bases left between them. The CDR3 sequence is 14 residues long. The CDR3 sequence: CASSLTGATYEQYF. The CDR3 DNA reads as TGTGCCAGCAGTTTAACAGGCGCAACCTACGAGCAGTACTTC.

This clonotype showed up many times. One end of the junction fails to match germline, which may point to a read error. The chain combines TRBV5-1 with TRBJ1-1; 7 bases agree with TRBD1. The CDR3 runs 14 residues. Germline CDR1 and CDR2: SGHRS and YFSETQ. CDR3 coding DNA: TGTGCCAGCAGCCTGGGACAGACAAACACTGAAGCTTTCTTT. Translated: CASSLGQTNTEAFF. Variable domain in full (rest from reference TRBV5-1 and TRBJ1-1): KAGVTQTPRYLIKTRGQQVTLSCSPISGHRSVSWYQQTPGQGLQFLFEYFSETQRNKGNFPGRFSGRQFSNSRSEMNVSTLELGDSALYLCASSLGQTNTEAFFGQGTRLTVV.

The rearrangement links TRBV7-9 to TRBJ1-3; D is unclear. The germline gives CDR1 SEHNR, CDR2 FQNEAQ (reference sequence). The V end lost 5 bases, the J end lost 0 bases, and 14 bases lay between the germline ends. The CDR3 extends over 16 amino acids. The CDR3 is CASSPLSSFSGNTIYF. For the CDR3, the DNA is TGTGCCAGCAGCCCCCTGTCCAGTTTCTCTGGAAACACCATATATTTT. The full variable domain, its missing parts supplied by reference TRBV7-9 and TRBJ1-3, is DTGVSQNPRHKITKRGQNVTFRCDPISEHNRLYWYRQTLGQGPEFLTYFQNEAQLEKSRLLSDRFSAERPKGSFSTLEIQRTEQGDSAMYLCASSPLSSFSGNTIYFGEGSWLTVV.

This clonotype has just one count. The chain carries TRBV2 and TRBJ2-3; 9 bases agree with TRBD2. With 2 bases clipped from V and 1 base from J, the junction kept 4 bases outside the gene matches. Per the germline V gene, CDR1 is SNHLY and CDR2 is FYNNEI. The CDR3 contains 16 residues. CDR3 residues: CASSELLAGGTDTQYF. The CDR3 nucleotides are TGTGCCAGCAGTGAATTGTTAGCGGGGGGCACAGATACGCAGTATTTT. The full variable domain, in which reference TRBV2 and TRBJ2-3 provide the parts outside the CDR3, is EPEVTQTPSHQVTQMGQEVILRCVPISNHLYFYWYRQILGQKVEFLVSFYNNEISEKSEIFDDQFSVERPDGSNFTLKIRSTKLEDSAMYFCASSELLAGGTDTQYFGPGTRLTVL.

This clonotype was detected only a few times. CDR3 nucleotides: TGTGCCAGCAGCTTAGAGAGCGGGAGTTCCTACAATGAGCAGTTCTTC. Translating gives CASSLESGSSYNEQFF. This chain uses TRBV7-9 with TRBJ2-1, with 8 bases that match TRBD2. Germline V CDR1 and CDR2: SEHNR, FQNEAQ (reference sequence). The CDR3 is made up of 16 amino acids. The junction had 3 bases not matched to a gene; V was cut back by 1 base and J by 1 base.

This clonotype was picked up many times. V usage is TRBV2 and J usage is TRBJ2-7, with D uncertain. Between the trimmed V and J ends, which lost 0 bases and 2 bases, there was a span of 8 bases. CDR1 and CDR2 from the germline V gene are SNHLY and FYNNEI. This CDR3 is 14 amino acids long. The CDR3 is CASSEAGLAYEQYF. CDR3 in DNA: TGTGCCAGCAGTGAAGCAGGGCTTGCCTACGAGCAGTACTTC.

The CDR3 protein is CAISESRTFNEQFF. CDR3 bases: TGTGCCATCAGTGAGTCTCGGACCTTCAATGAGCAGTTCTTC. The genes are TRBV10-3 and TRBJ2-1; D remains unclear. The CDR3 contains 14 residues. Trimming shortened V by 0 bases and J by 6 bases, and 9 bases separated the two germline ends. Germline values: CDR1 ENHRY, CDR2 SYGVKD.

Only a few counts were recorded for this clonotype. This sequence joins TRBV4-1 and TRBJ2-5; D gene unclear. Trimming left V 0 bases short and J 1 base short, with 9 bases between. Germline CDR1 MGHRA, CDR2 YSYEKL. The length of the CDR3 is 15 residues. CDR3 bases: TGCGCCAGCAGCCAAGAGGGAAGGGTCCAAGAGACCCAGTACTTC. Amino acid sequence: CASSQEGRVQETQYF.

V gene TRBV11-2 combines with J gene TRBJ2-7; 8 bases are shared with TRBD1. The CDR3 runs 18 residues. Germline V lookup: CDR1 SGHAT, CDR2 FQNNGV. J gave up 0 bases and V 2 bases, and 12 bases lay outside the gene matches. CDR3 nucleotides: TGTGCCAGCAGCTTAACACTGACTGGCAGGGGGCTCTCCTACGAGCAGTACTTC. It codes for CASSLTLTGRGLSYEQYF. Based on the CDR3 plus reference TRBV11-2 and TRBJ2-7, the full variable domain is EAGVAQSPRYKIIEKRQSVAFWCNPISGHATLYWYQQILGQGPKLLIQFQNNGVVDDSQLPKDRFSAERLKGVDSTLKIQPAKLEDSAVYLCASSLTLTGRGLSYEQYFGPGTRLTVT.

The rearrangement uses TRBV19 and TRBJ2-1; possibly TRBD1 for D (5 bases). V gave up 0 bases and J gave up 8 bases, with 14 bases separating them. The CDR3 consists of 15 residues. The V gene's germline CDR1 is LNHDA and CDR2 SQIVND (reference sequence). The CDR3 sequence is CASSIDRVYNDEQFF. The DNA for the CDR3 is TGTGCCAGTAGTATAGACAGGGTATACAATGATGAGCAGTTCTTC.

This clonotype was seen repeatedly, ten times or more. The chain combines TRBV7-2 with TRBJ2-3, with 7 bases matching TRBD2. Germline V CDR1 and CDR2: SGHTA, FQGNSA. With 1 base clipped from V and 2 bases from J, the junction kept 3 bases outside the gene matches. The CDR3 covers 15 residues. The CDR3 is CASSLGAGYTDTQYF. As DNA, the CDR3 is TGTGCCAGCAGCTTAGGAGCGGGGTACACAGATACGCAGTATTTT.

CDR3 DNA: TGCAGCGTTGTAACGCCCCAGCGGGGAGTAGATACGCAGTATTTT. Its translation: CSVVTPQRGVDTQYF. The chain couples TRBV29-1 to TRBJ2-3; 7 bases map to TRBD2. The germline V gene has CDR1 SQVTM and CDR2 ANQGSEA. This CDR3 has 15 amino acids. The J segment lost 5 bases and the V segment lost 4 bases, leaving 12 bases of the junction unmatched.

Many counts were recorded for this clonotype. The chain couples TRBV7-2 to TRBJ2-3; maybe TRBD1 (5 bases). V lost 2 bases, J lost 5 bases, and 14 bases lay in between. In germline, CDR1 is SGHTA, CDR2 FQGNSA. The CDR3 contains 15 residues. This chain's CDR3 is CASSLSRGLIDTQYF. The CDR3 nucleotides read TGTGCCAGCAGCTTATCTAGGGGTTTAATAGATACGCAGTATTTT.

The chain employs TRBV28 and TRBJ1-6; 9 bases are a match to TRBD1. Germline V gene lookup returns CDR1 MDHEN and CDR2 SYDVKM. The CDR3 extends over 14 amino acids. The trim removed 7 bases at V and 8 bases at J, leaving 6 bases unmatched. Here the CDR3 reads CASTKTGGHSPLHF. The CDR3 DNA reads TGTGCCAGCACTAAGACAGGGGGGCATTCACCCCTCCACTTT.

The genes are TRBV10-3 and TRBJ2-3; 10 nucleotides align to TRBD2. V was pared by 11 bases and J by 2 bases, with 13 bases of the junction left unmatched. The CDR3 has 16 residues. CDR1 is ENHRY, CDR2 SYGVKD, per germline. The CDR3 region has the DNA TGTGCCCTAAGGGCTAGCGGGAGTCGGTACACAGATACGCAGTATTTT. Amino acid sequence: CALRASGSRYTDTQYF.

This chain connects TRBV12-3 or TRBV12-4 to TRBJ1-3; D is unresolved. V dropped 10 bases and J dropped 8 bases, with 21 bases sitting between them. The CDR3 consists of 14 residues. The CDR3 DNA sequence: TGTGCCACGAGCCGGGGATGGCGTATGGACACCATATATTTT. Its protein is CATSRGWRMDTIYF.

V usage is TRBV6-5 and J usage is TRBJ2-6; 11 bases fit TRBD2. The CDR3 sequence is 19 residues long. J was trimmed by 0 bases and V by 0 bases; bases with no gene match: 4. The germline CDR1 and CDR2 sequences are MNHEY and SVGAGI. In DNA, the CDR3 is TGTGCCAGCAGTTACTCGCTAGCGGGGGGCGTCTCTGGGGCCAACGTCCTGACTTTC. It yields the protein CASSYSLAGGVSGANVLTF.

This clonotype was detected a few times. V and J are TRBV7-8 and TRBJ2-1; a weak D match, TRBD2 (6 bases). CDR1 is SGHVS and CDR2 is FQNEAQ in the germline V gene. Trimming removed 1 base at V and 2 bases at J, with 9 bases between. CDR3 length equals 15 residues. CDR3 region: CASSLGRGPYNEQFF. The CDR3 nucleotides read TGTGCCAGCAGCTTAGGGCGGGGCCCCTACAATGAGCAGTTCTTC.

The V and J genes are TRBV7-9 and TRBJ1-6, with 7 positions matching TRBD1. J lost 8 bases, V lost 4 bases, and 11 bases had no gene match. The CDR3 consists of 16 residues. The germline gives CDR1 SEHNR, CDR2 FQNEAQ (reference sequence). The CDR3 DNA reads TGTGCCAGCAGCTCATCAGGGGGGCAGTCCTATTCACCCCTCCACTTT. This encodes CASSSSGGQSYSPLHF.

The J gene is TRBJ1-2, the V gene TRBV6-8, with TRBD1 as a possible D gene (5 bases). The CDR3 is 15 residues long. Germline V gives CDR1 MNHGY, CDR2 SAAAGT. Trimming stripped 2 bases from V and 4 bases from J, with 14 bases between. The CDR3 DNA sequence: TGTGCCAGCAGTTACGCTCGGACAAGCTCCTATGGCTACACCTTC. It is translated as CASSYARTSSYGYTF.

This clonotype was picked up a small number of times. This chain joins TRBV13 and TRBJ2-3, with D tentatively TRBD1 (6 bases). Germline V lookup: CDR1 PRHDT, CDR2 FYEKMQ (reference sequence). CDR3 size: 16 residues. V was clipped by 4 bases and J by 0 bases, with 14 bases between them. In DNA form, the CDR3 reads TGTGCCAGCAGCTCCTCAGGGGCCAGGAGCACAGATACGCAGTATTTT. Its translation is CASSSSGARSTDTQYF. Using reference TRBV13 and TRBJ2-3 for the parts outside the CDR3, the full variable domain is AAGVIQSPRHLIKEKRETATLKCYPIPRHDTVYWYQQGPGQDPQFLISFYEKMQSDKGSIPDRFSAQQFSDYHSELNMSSLELGDSALYFCASSSSGARSTDTQYFGPGTRLTVL.

There are many counts of this clonotype. V usage is TRBV19 and J usage is TRBJ1-5; D gene ambiguous. The V gene lost 8 bases and the J gene lost 0 bases, with 26 bases spanning the gap. The CDR3 has 19 residues. Germline lookup yields CDR1 LNHDA and CDR2 SQIVND (reference sequence). The CDR3 coding sequence is TGTGCCAGTCGCCCCTCCGGGGAGCGGAGTTCTTATAGCAATCAGCCCCAGCATTTT. As protein: CASRPSGERSSYSNQPQHF.

In its sample, this clonotype was seen many times. CDR3: CASSPGTLGNQPQHF. The CDR3 DNA sequence: TGTGCCAGCAGCCCGGGGACTTTAGGAAATCAGCCCCAGCATTTT. The chain has TRBV7-2 and TRBJ1-5; possible D gene TRBD1, 5 bases. There are 15 residues in the CDR3. CDR1 and CDR2 from the germline V gene are SGHTA and FQGNSA. The V and J ends lost 5 bases and 4 bases respectively, with 15 bases between them.

This clonotype was counted between two and nine times. The chain uses TRBV12-3 or TRBV12-4 and TRBJ2-3; TRBD2 matches 14 bases. The CDR3 has 23 amino acids. V lost 5 bases and J lost 0; bases outside the gene matches: 22. CDR3 sequence reads: CASSPSTSGRVLTYPSSTDTQYF. The CDR3 coding sequence is TGTGCCAGCAGTCCCTCGACTAGCGGGAGGGTTTTGACCTATCCCTCTAGCACAGATACGCAGTATTTT.

The chain recombines TRBV2 with TRBJ1-3; D call uncertain. The CDR3 is 19 amino acids. The germline V gene has CDR1 SNHLY and CDR2 FYNNEI. The V and J ends lost 1 base and 1 base respectively, with 20 bases between them. CDR3 loop: CASSEEGWRTGGSGNTIYF. CDR3 in DNA: TGTGCCAGCAGTGAAGAAGGCTGGAGGACGGGAGGATCTGGAAACACCATATATTTT.

This clonotype was seen only a few times. This sequence joins TRBV7-8 and TRBJ2-5; possible D gene TRBD1, 6 bases. Trimming left V 8 bases short and J 2 bases short, with 15 bases between. Germline assignment: CDR1 SGHVS and CDR2 FQNEAQ. The CDR3 extends over 14 amino acids. The CDR3 protein is CASAYRVRQETQYF. The CDR3 DNA is TGTGCCAGCGCTTACAGGGTTCGTCAAGAGACCCAGTACTTC.

V and J are TRBV5-1 and TRBJ1-2; D gene unclear. Trimming shortened V by 0 bases and J by 0 bases, and 12 bases separated the two germline ends. Germline loops: CDR1 SGHRS, CDR2 YFSETQ. The CDR3 is 16 amino acids. The CDR3, as DNA: TGCGCCAGCAGCTTGGGACCTACTCGAGCTAACTATGGCTACACCTTC. Its protein product is CASSLGPTRANYGYTF.

Many counts were recorded for this clonotype. The chain joins TRBV11-3 to TRBJ2-1; 9 bases align to TRBD2. The CDR3 is 15 residues long. Per the germline V gene, CDR1 is SGHNT and CDR2 is YENEEA. J gave up 6 bases and V 4 bases, and 7 bases lay outside the gene matches. CDR3 protein: CASSSGGTSFNEQFF. The CDR3 DNA reads TGTGCCAGCAGCTCGGGCGGGACTAGCTTCAATGAGCAGTTCTTC.